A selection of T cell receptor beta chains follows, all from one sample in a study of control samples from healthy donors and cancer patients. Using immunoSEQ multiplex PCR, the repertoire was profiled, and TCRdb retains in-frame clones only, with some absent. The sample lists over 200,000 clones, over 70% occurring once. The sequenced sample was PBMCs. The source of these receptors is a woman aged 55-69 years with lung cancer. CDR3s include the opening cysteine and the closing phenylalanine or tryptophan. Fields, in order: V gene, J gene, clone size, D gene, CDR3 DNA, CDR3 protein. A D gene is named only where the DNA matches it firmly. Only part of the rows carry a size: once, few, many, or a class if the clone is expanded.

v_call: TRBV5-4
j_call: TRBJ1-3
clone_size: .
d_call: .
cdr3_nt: TGTGCCAGCAGCACCAAGGACGCCGATGGAAACACCATATATTTT
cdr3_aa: CASSTKDADGNTIYF

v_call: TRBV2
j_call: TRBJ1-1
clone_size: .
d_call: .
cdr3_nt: TGTGCCAGCAGTGAATATGGGATAATGAACACTGAAGCTTTCTTT
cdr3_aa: CASSEYGIMNTEAFF

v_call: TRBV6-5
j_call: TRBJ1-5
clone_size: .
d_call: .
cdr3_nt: TGTGCCAGCAGTTCCCTCCCCTCCGGTCGCAATCAGCCCCAGCATTTT
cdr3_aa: CASSSLPSGRNQPQHF

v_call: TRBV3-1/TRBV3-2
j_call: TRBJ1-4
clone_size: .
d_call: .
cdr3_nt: TGTGCCAGCAGCCAAGATGAACGAGGTCTGTTTTTT
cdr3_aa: CASSQDERGLFF

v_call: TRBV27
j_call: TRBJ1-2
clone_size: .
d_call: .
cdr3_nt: TGTGCCAGCAGTTTATTTGGCAGCCCGGGTGGGAGCTACACCTTC
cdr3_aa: CASSLFGSPGGSYTF

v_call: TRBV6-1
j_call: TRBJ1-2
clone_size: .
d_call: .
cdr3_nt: TGTGCCAGCAGTGAACGGAACTATGGCTACACCTTC
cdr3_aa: CASSERNYGYTF

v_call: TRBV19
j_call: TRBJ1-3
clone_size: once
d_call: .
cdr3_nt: TGTGCCAGTAGTTTAAGGACGGGCTCTGGAAACACCATATATTTT
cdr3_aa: CASSLRTGSGNTIYF

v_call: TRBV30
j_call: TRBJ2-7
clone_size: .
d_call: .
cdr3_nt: TGTGCCTGGAGTCGCGGGGTCGGGGAGCAGTACTTC
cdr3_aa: CAWSRGVGEQYF

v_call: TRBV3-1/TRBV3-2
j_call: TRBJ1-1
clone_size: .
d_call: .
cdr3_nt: TGTGCCAGCAGCCAAGATGGAGGGCAAAGAGCTTTCTTT
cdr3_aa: CASSQDGGQRAFF

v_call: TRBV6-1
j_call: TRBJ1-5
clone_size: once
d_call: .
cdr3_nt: TGTGCCAGCAGTGAAGGACAGATCAATCAGCCCCAGCATTTT
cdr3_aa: CASSEGQINQPQHF

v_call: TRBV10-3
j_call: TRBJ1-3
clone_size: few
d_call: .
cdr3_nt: TGTGCCATTGACGACGGTACCTCTGGAAACACCATATATTTT
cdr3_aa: CAIDDGTSGNTIYF

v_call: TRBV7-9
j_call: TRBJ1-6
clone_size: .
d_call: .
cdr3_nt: TGTGCCAGCAGCTTAGGGGGTGCTCTTGATAATTCACCCCTCCACTTT
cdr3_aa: CASSLGGALDNSPLHF

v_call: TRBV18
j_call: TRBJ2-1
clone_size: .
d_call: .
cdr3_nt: TGTGCCAGCTCACCCGGCCTACAGGGTATTGGGCACGGTGAGCAGTTCTTC
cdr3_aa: CASSPGLQGIGHGEQFF

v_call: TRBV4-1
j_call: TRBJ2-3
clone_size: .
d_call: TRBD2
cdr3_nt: TGCGCCAGCAGCCAACAATGGGGGGGAGAGTTCACGCAGTATTTT
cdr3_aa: CASSQQWGGEFTQYF

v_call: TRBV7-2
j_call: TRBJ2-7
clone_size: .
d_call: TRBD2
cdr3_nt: TGTGCCAGCAGCTCCCAATCACTAGCGGGAGGGAACGAGCAGTACTTC
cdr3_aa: CASSSQSLAGGNEQYF

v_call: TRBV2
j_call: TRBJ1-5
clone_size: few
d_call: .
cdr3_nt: TGTGCCAGCAGAGATCCGGGTGGCCAGCCCCAGCATTTT
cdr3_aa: CASRDPGGQPQHF

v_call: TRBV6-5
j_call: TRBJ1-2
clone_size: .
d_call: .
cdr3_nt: TGTGCCAGCAGTTACTCGGGGGTAGGGAGGCGCGGCTACACCTTC
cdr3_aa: CASSYSGVGRRGYTF

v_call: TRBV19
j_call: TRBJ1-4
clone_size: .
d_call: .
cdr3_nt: TGTGCCAGTAGTATAGGAGTGGCGGGCTTTAATGAAAAACTGTTTTTT
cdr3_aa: CASSIGVAGFNEKLFF

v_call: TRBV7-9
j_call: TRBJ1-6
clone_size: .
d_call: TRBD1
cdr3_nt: TGTGCCAGCAGCTTAGGACAGGGCCCCTATAATTCACCCCTCCACTTT
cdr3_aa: CASSLGQGPYNSPLHF

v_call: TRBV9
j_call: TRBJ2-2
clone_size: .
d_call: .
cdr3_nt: TGTGCCAGCAGCGTCCAGCACACCGGGGAGCTGTTTTTT
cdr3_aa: CASSVQHTGELFF

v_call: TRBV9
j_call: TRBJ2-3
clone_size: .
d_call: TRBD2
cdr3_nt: TGTGCCAGCAGCACCCGGAGGGGACTAGCGGGAGGGCGCAGCACAGATACGCAGTATTTT
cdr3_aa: CASSTRRGLAGGRSTDTQYF

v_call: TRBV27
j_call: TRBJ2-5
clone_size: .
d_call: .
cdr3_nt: TGTGCCAGCAGTTTAAGGGATACAGAGACCCAGTACTTC
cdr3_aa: CASSLRDTETQYF

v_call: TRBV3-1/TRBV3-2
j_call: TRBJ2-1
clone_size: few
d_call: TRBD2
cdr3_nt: TGTGCCAGCAGCCAAGTCTTGGCTAGCGGGGCCCAGAGCTCCTACAATGAGCAGTTCTTC
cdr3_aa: CASSQVLASGAQSSYNEQFF

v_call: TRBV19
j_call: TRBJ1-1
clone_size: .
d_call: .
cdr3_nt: TGTGCCAGTAGAACCGGGTTCCTGAACACTGAAGCTTTCTTT
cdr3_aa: CASRTGFLNTEAFF

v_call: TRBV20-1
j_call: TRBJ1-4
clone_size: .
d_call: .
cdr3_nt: TGCAGTGCTAGTCGGACAGATAATGAAAAACTGTTTTTT
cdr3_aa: CSASRTDNEKLFF

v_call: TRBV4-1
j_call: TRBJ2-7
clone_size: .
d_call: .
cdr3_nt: TGCGCCAGCAGCCAAGGTCACGGACTCCCATCCTACGAGCAGTACTTC
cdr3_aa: CASSQGHGLPSYEQYF

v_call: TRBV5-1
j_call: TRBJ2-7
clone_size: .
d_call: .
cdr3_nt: TGCGCCAGCAGCTTGGGGACGGTGGGCGAGCAGTACTTC
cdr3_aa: CASSLGTVGEQYF

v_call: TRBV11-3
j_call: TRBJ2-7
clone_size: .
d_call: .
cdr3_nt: TGTGCCAGCAGCTTAAATCGACAGTCCTACGAGCAGTACTTC
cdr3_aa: CASSLNRQSYEQYF

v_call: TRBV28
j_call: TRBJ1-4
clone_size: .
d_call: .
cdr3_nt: TGTGCCAGCAGTTTCGCCCCAGTGCGGGCTAATGAAAAACTGTTTTTT
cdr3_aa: CASSFAPVRANEKLFF

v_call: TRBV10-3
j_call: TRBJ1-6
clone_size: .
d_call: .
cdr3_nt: TGTGCCATCAGTGAGTCGGGTCGGGTCGTAAATTATAATTCACCCCTCCACTTT
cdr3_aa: CAISESGRVVNYNSPLHF

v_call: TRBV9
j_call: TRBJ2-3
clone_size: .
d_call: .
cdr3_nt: TGTGCCAGCAGCGTAGGAAGCGAAGATACGCAGTATTTT
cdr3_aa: CASSVGSEDTQYF

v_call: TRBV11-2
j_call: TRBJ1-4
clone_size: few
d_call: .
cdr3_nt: TGTGCCAGCAGCTTAGATATGGCCGGTTCGGGATATAATGAAAAACTGTTTTTT
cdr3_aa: CASSLDMAGSGYNEKLFF

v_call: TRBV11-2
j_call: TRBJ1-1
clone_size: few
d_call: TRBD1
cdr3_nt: TGTGCCAGCAGCCGACCACTTCGGACAGGGAGAACTGAAGCTTTCTTT
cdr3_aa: CASSRPLRTGRTEAFF

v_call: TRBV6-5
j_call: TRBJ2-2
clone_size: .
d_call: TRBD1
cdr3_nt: TGTGCCAGCGCCAGGGACAGGCTTACCGGGGAGCTGTTTTTT
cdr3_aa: CASARDRLTGELFF

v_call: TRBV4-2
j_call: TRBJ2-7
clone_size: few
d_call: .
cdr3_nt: TGTGCCAGCAGCCAAGGCCCGGGTTCTGCCTACGAGCAGTACTTC
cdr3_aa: CASSQGPGSAYEQYF

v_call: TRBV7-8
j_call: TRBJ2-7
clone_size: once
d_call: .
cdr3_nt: TGTGCCAGCAGCTTACAAGCGACAGGAATGACCTACGAGCAGTACTTC
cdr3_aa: CASSLQATGMTYEQYF

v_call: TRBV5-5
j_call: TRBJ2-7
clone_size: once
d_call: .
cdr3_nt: TGTGCCAGCAGCTTTTCCATTTCCGAATACAACTACGAGCAGTACTTC
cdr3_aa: CASSFSISEYNYEQYF

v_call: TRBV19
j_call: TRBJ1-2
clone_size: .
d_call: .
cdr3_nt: TGTGCCAGTAGGCAACAGGGAGCGTACTATGGCTACACCTTC
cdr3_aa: CASRQQGAYYGYTF

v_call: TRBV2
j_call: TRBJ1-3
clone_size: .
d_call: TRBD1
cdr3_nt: TGTGCCAGCAGGGTTGGACAGGCACCCGGAAACACCATATATTTT
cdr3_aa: CASRVGQAPGNTIYF

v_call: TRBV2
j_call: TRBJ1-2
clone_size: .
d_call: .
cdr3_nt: TGTGCCAGCAGTGAGGGGGGGGAATATGGCTACACCTTC
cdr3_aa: CASSEGGEYGYTF

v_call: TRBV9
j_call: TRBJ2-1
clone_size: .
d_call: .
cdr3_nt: TGTGCCAGCAGCGTAGGCAGCTACAATGAGCAGTTCTTC
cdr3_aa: CASSVGSYNEQFF